This paragraph reports one TCR beta chain. Methods used by the authors: Amplification with reference gene primers provided the estimates of nucleated cell counts. Assay used: immunoSEQ multiplex PCR; TCRdb lists only in-frame clones, some missing. V, J and clone size are taken as reported in that table, and D and trimming were inferred from the DNA itself. The table shows roughly 330,000 clones, with around four fifths occurring only once. The CDR3 is 13 amino acids. V gave up 4 bases and J gave up 3 bases, with 9 bases separating them. Germline V gene sequence: CDR1 ENHRY, CDR2 SYGVKD. The sample comes from a study of blood T cell repertoires in COVID-19. Background on the study: The United States, Italy and Spain provided the acute and convalescent COVID-19 samples. T cells, B-cell-depleted T cells, or PBMCs supplied cDNA or gDNA.

The sample was peripheral blood. This sequence was found in a woman in her forties or fifties with acute or convalescent COVID-19. J is TRBJ1-2 and V is TRBV10-3; D is unresolved. The CDR3 region has the DNA TGTGCCATCAGTGGAGCCTCGGACTATGGCTACACCTTC. This translates into CAISGASDYGYTF.